The source of this T cell receptor beta chain is a study of blood T cell repertoires in COVID-19. Per germline, CDR1 SEHNR and CDR2 FQNEAQ (reference sequence). The CDR3 is 14 amino acids. With 1 base removed from V and 1 base from J, the gap between germline ends came to 7 bases. Authors' data handling: Quantification of nucleated cells was approximated via reference gene primer amplification. Profiling relied on immunoSEQ multiplex PCR, and the TCRdb table lists in-frame clones only, not all of them. Clonal size and the V and J genes are those of that table, whereas D and trimming came from the DNA. The data contain about 40,000 clones, 90% to 95% of them seen just once; the ten biggest clones take up roughly 14%.

The source is a woman under 40 in a cohort sampled during active COVID-19. The V call is TRBV7-9, the J call TRBJ1-1; D gene uncertain. The sequenced material came from peripheral blood. The CDR3 DNA follows: TGTGCCAGCAGCTTAGGGCAAACGAACACTGAAGCTTTCTTT. Encoded protein: CASSLGQTNTEAFF.